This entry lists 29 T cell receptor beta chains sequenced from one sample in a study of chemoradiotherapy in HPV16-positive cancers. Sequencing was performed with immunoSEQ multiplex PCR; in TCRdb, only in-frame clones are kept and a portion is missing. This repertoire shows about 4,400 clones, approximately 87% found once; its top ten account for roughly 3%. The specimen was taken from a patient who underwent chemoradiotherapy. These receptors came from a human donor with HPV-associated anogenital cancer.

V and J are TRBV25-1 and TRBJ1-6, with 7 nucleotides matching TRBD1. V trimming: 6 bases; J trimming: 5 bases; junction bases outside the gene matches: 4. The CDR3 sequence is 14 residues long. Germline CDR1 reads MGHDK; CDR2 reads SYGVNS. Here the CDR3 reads CASSWDRDNSPLHF. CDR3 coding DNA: TGTGCCAGCAGCTGGGACAGAGATAATTCACCCCTCCACTTT.

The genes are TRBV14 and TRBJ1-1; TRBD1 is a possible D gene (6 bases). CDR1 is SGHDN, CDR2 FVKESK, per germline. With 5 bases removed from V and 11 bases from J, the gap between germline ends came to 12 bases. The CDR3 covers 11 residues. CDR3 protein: CASSRGGRAFF. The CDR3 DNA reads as TGTGCCAGCAGCAGAGGGGGTAGGGCTTTCTTT.

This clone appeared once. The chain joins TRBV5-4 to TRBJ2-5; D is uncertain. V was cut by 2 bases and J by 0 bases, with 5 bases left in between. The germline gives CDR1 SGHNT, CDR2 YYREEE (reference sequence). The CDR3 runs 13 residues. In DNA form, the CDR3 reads TGTGCCAGCAGCTTCGGCTACCAAGAGACCCAGTACTTC. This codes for CASSFGYQETQYF.

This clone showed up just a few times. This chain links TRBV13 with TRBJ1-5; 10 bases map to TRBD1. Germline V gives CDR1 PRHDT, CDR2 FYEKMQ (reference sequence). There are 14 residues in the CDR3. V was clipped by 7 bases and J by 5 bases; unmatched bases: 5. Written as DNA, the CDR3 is TGTGCCAGCACCCTCGGACAGGGGGATCAGCCCCAGCATTTT. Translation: CASTLGQGDQPQHF.

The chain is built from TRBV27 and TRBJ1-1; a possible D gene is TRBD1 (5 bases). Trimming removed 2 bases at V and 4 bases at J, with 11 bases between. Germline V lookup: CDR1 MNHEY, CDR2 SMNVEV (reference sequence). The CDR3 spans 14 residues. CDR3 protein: CASSLRLGPTEAFF. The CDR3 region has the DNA TGTGCCAGCAGTTTAAGACTGGGGCCCACTGAAGCTTTCTTT.

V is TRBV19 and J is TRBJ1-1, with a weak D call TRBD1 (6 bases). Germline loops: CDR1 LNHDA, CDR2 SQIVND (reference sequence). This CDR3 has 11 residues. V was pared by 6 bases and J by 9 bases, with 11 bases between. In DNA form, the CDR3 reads TGTGCCAGTAGGGTCGGGGGCAAAGCTTTCTTT. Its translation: CASRVGGKAFF. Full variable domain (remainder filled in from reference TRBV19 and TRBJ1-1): DGGITQSPKYLFRKEGQNVTLSCEQNLNHDAMYWYRQDPGQGLRLIYYSQIVNDFQKGDIAEGYSVSREKKESFPLTVTSAQKNPTAFYLCASRVGGKAFFGQGTRLTVV.

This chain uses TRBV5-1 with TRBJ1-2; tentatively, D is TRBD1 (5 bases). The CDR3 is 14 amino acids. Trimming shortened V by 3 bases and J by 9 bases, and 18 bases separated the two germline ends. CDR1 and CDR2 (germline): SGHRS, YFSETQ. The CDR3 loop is CASSSLGAQMRYTF. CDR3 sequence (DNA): TGCGCCAGCAGCTCACTTGGGGCCCAGATGCGCTACACCTTC. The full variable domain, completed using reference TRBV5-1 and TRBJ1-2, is KAGVTQTPRYLIKTRGQQVTLSCSPISGHRSVSWYQQTPGQGLQFLFEYFSETQRNKGNFPGRFSGRQFSNSRSEMNVSTLELGDSALYLCASSSLGAQMRYTFGSGTRLTVV.

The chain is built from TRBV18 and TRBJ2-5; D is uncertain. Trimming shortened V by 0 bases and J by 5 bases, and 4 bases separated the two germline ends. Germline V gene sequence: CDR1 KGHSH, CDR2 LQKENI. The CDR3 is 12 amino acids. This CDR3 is CASSPPGETQYF. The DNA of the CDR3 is TGTGCCAGCTCACCACCGGGGGAGACCCAGTACTTC.

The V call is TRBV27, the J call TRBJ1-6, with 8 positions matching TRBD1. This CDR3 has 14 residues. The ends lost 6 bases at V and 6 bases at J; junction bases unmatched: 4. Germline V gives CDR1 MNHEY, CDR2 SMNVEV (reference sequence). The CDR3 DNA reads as TGTGCCAGCAGCTCGGGACAGGTTAATTCACCCCTCCACTTT. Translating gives CASSSGQVNSPLHF.

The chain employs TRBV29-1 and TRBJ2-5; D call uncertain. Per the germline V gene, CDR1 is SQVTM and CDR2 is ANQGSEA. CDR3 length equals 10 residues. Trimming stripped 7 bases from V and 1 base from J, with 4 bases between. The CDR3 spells CSASQETQYF. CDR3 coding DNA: TGCAGCGCTTCCCAAGAGACCCAGTACTTC.

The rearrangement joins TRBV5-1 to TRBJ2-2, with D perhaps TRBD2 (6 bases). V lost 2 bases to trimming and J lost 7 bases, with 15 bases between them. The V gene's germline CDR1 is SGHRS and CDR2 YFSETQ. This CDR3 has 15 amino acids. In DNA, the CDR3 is TGCGCCAGCAGCTTACGGGGGAGGTCCGGCGGGGAGCTGTTTTTT. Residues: CASSLRGRSGGELFF.

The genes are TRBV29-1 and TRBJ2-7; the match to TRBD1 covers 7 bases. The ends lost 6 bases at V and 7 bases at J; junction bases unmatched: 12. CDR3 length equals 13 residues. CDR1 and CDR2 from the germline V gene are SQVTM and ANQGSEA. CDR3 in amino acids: CSVRMTGLWEQYF. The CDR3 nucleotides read TGCAGCGTGAGAATGACAGGGTTGTGGGAGCAGTACTTC.

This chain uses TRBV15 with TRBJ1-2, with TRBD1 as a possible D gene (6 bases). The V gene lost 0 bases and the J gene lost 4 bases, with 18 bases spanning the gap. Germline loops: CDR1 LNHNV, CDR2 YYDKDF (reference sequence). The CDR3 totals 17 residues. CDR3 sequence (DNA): TGTGCCACCAGCAGAGATAGCCGGGACACAAGAGCCTATGGCTACACCTTC. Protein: CATSRDSRDTRAYGYTF.

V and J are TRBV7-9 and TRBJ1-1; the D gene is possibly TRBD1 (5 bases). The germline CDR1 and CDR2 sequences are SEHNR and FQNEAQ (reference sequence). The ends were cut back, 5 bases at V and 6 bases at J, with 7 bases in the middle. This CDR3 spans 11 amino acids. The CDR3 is CASSPTAEAFF. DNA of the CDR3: TGTGCCAGCAGCCCGACAGCTGAAGCTTTCTTT.

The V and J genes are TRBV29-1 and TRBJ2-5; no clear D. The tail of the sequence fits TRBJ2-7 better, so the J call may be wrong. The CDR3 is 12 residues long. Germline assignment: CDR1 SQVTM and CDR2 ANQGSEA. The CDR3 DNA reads TGCAGCGTGCTGGCCGAAAGCTACGAGCAGTACTTC. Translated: CSVLAESYEQYF.

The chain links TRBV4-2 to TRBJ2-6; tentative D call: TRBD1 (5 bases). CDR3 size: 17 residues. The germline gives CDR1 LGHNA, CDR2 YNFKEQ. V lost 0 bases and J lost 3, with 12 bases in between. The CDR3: CASSQEGRGGGANVLTF. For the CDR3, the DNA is TGTGCCAGCAGCCAAGAGGGAAGGGGCGGTGGGGCCAACGTCCTGACTTTC.

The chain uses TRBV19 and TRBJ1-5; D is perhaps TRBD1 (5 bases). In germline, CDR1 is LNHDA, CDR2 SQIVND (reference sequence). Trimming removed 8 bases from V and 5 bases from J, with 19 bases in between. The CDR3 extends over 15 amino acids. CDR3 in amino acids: CASGGGTPSDQPQHF. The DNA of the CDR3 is TGTGCCAGTGGGGGGGGGACCCCATCCGATCAGCCCCAGCATTTT.

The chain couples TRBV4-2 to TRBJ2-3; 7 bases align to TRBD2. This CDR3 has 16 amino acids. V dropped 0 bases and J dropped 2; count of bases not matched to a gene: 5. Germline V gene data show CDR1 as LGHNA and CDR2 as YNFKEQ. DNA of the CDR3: TGTGCCAGCAGCCAAGATGGGCTAGCGGCCACAGATACGCAGTATTTT. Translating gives CASSQDGLAATDTQYF.

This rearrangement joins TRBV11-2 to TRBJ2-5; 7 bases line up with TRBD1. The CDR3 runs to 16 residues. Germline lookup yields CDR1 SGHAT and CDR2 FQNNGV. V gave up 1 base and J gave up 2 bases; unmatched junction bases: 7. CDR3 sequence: CASSLGGQEVQETQYF. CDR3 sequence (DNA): TGTGCCAGCAGCTTAGGCGGACAGGAAGTACAAGAGACCCAGTACTTC.

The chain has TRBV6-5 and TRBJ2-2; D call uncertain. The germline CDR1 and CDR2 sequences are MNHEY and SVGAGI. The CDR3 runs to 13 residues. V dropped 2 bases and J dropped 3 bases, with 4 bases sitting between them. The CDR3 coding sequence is TGTGCCAGCAGTTACCAGGACACCGGGGAGCTGTTTTTT. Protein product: CASSYQDTGELFF.

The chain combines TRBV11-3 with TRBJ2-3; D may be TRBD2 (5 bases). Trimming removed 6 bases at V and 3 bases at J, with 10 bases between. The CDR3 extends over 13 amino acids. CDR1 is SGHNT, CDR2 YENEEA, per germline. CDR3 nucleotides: TGTGCCAGCAGACCCGGAGGAACAGATACGCAGTATTTT. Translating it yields CASRPGGTDTQYF.

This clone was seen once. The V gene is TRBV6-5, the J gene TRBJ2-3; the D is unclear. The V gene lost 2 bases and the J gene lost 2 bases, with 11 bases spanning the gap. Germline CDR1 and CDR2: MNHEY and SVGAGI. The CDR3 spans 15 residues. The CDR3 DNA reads TGTGCCAGCAGTTACGCGGACGGATACACAGATACGCAGTATTTT. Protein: CASSYADGYTDTQYF.

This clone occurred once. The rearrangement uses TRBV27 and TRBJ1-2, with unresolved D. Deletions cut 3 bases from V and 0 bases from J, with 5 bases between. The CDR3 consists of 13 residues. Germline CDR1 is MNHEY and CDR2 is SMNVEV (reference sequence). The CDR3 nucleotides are TGTGCCAGCAGTTTTGGCACTAACTATGGCTACACCTTC. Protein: CASSFGTNYGYTF.

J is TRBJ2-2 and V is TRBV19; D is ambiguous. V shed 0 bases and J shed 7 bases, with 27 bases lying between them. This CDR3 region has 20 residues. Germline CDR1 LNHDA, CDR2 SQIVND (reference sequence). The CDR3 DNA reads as TGTGCCAGTAGTATAGATCCAGCAGGACGGCACCCCCCTACGAACGGGGAGCTGTTTTTT. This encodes CASSIDPAGRHPPTNGELFF.

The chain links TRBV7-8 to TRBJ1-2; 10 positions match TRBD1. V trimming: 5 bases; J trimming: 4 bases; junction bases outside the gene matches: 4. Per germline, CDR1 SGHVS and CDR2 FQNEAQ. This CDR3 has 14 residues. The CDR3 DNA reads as TGTGCCAGCAGCCTTGGGACAGGGGTCTATGGCTACACCTTC. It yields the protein CASSLGTGVYGYTF.

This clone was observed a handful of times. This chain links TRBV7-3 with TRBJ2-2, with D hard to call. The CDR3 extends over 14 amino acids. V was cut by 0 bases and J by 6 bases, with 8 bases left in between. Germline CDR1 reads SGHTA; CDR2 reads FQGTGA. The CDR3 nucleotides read TGTGCCAGCAGCTTAACTATGGATGCCGGGGAGCTGTTTTTT. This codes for CASSLTMDAGELFF.

CDR3 region: CASRRTDNTEAFF. For the CDR3, the DNA is TGCGCCAGCAGGAGGACAGATAACACTGAAGCTTTCTTT. V gene TRBV5-1 combines with J gene TRBJ1-1; TRBD1 is a possible D gene (6 bases). The CDR3 sequence is 13 residues long. Germline values: CDR1 SGHRS, CDR2 YFSETQ. V shed 5 bases and J shed 2 bases, with 10 bases lying between them. The full variable domain, with the rest looked up from reference TRBV5-1 and TRBJ1-1, is KAGVTQTPRYLIKTRGQQVTLSCSPISGHRSVSWYQQTPGQGLQFLFEYFSETQRNKGNFPGRFSGRQFSNSRSEMNVSTLELGDSALYLCASRRTDNTEAFFGQGTRLTVV.

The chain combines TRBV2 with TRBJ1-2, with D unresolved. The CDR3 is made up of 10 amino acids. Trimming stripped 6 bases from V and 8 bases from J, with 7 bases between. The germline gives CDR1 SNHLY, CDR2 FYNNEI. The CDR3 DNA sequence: TGTGCCAGCAGGGTCCTAGGCTACACCTTC. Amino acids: CASRVLGYTF.

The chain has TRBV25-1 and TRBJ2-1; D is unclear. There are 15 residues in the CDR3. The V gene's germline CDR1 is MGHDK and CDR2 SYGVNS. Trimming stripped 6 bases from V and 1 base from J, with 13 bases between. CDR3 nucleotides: TGTGCCAGCAGCGGACCAGTCGAGTCCTACAATGAGCAGTTCTTC. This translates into CASSGPVESYNEQFF.